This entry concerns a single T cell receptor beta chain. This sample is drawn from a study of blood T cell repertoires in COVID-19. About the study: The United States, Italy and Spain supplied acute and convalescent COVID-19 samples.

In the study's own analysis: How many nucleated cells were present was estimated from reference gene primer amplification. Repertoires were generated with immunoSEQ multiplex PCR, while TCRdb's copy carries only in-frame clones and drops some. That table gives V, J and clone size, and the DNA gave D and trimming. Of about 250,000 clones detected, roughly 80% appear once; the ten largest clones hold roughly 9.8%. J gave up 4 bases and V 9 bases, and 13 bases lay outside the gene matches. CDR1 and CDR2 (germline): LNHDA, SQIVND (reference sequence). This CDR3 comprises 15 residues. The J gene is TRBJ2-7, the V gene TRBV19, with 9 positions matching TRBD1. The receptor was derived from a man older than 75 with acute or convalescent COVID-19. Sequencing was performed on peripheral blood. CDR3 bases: TGTGCCAGCAAACCGGGGGACAGGGTCGGGTACGAGCAGTACTTC. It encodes CASKPGDRVGYEQYF.